Reported below is one T cell receptor (beta chain). The PCR employed 60 Vbeta primers together with 13 Jbeta primers. Clones were read by immunoSEQ multiplex PCR, and TCRdb kept only the in-frame ones, dropping some. Seen here are roughly 88,000 clones, 70% to 85% observed once, and the top ten hold under 7%. V was clipped by 8 bases and J by 5 bases, with 19 bases between them. CDR3 length equals 14 residues. Germline V gives CDR1 SEHNR, CDR2 FQNEAQ (reference sequence). The data stem from a study of cytomegalovirus exposure and HLA in healthy donors. The TCR comes from a man aged 25 to 45 in good health and CMV-seropositive. The chain couples TRBV7-9 to TRBJ2-7; TRBD2 is a possible D gene (5 bases). The sequencing input was PBMCs. CDR3 nucleotide sequence: TGTGCCAGCGCCCAAGGAGGAGGTTTTGACGAGCAGTACGTC. This translates into CASAQGGGFDEQYV.